The clone carrying this T cell receptor beta chain has ten or more counts. Antigen unknown. The V and J ends lost 2 bases and 4 bases respectively, with 8 bases between them. CDR1 is MNHEY and CDR2 is SVGAGI in the germline V gene. CDR3 length: 13 residues. The data are from a study of regulatory T cells in long-lasting Graves disease. The time point here: persistent/refractory GD, antithyroid drugs over 5 years with positive TRAb. Scientists built the TCR library using RNA that was extracted from PBMCs. Points from the study as a whole: Gene preferences differed: TRBV28, TRBJ1-2, TRBJ2-5 in persistent cases. Persistent Graves' cases showed lower TCR diversity than newly diagnosed cases.

Investigators prepared the TCR beta libraries by applying iRepertoire HTBI primers and Arm-PCR of CDR3 regions. TCRdb re-derived calls from the multiplex PCR reads in MiXCR, one entry per CDR3 protein. This table holds about 430,000 distinct CDR3 sequences, approximately 22% found once. V usage is TRBV6-5 and J usage is TRBJ1-2; no clear D gene. The specimen comprised peripheral blood mononuclear cells (PBMCs), sampled when the disease was refractory, from a patient treated with antithyroid drugs. The receptor's source is a female donor with Graves disease. The CDR3 DNA sequence: TGTGCCAGCAGTTACACTGAGGGCTATGGCTACACCTTC. Amino acid sequence: CASSYTEGYGYTF.